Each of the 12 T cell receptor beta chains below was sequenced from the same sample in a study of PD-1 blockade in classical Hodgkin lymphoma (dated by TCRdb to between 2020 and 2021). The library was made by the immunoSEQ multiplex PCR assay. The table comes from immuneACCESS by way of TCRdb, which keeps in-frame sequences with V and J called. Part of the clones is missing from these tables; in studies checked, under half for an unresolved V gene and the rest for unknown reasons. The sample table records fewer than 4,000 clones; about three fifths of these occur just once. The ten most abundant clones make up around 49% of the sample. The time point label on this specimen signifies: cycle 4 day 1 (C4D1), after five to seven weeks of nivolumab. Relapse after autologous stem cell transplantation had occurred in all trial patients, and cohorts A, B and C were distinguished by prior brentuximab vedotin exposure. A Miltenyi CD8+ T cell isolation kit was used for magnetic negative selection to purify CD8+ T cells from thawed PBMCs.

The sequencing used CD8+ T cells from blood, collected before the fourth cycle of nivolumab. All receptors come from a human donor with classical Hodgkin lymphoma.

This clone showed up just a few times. The CDR3 loop reads CASRPTSVGEQFF. Written as DNA, the CDR3 is TGTGCCAGCAGACCGACTAGCGTGGGTGAGCAGTTCTTC. The chain has TRBV27 and TRBJ2-1, with TRBD2 matching 8 bases. V shed 6 bases, J shed 9 bases, and the junction held 7 bases outside the gene matches. The CDR3 consists of 13 residues. Germline lookup yields CDR1 MNHEY and CDR2 SMNVEV (reference sequence).

CDR3 amino acids: CASSLTGVQAFF. The CDR3 DNA reads TGTGCCAGCAGTCTAACAGGGGTACAAGCTTTCTTT. V and J are TRBV5-5 and TRBJ1-1, with 7 nucleotides matching TRBD1. The CDR3 is made up of 12 amino acids. In germline, CDR1 is SGHKS, CDR2 YYEKEE (reference sequence). The V gene end was trimmed by 5 bases and the J gene end by 9 bases; junction bases not matched to a gene: 7.

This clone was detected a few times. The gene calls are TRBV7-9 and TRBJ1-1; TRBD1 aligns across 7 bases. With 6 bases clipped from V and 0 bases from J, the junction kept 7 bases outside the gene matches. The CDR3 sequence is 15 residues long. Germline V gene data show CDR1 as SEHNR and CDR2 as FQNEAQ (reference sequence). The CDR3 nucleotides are TGTGCCAGCAGTCCCGCGACAGGGATGAACACTGAAGCTTTCTTT. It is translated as CASSPATGMNTEAFF.

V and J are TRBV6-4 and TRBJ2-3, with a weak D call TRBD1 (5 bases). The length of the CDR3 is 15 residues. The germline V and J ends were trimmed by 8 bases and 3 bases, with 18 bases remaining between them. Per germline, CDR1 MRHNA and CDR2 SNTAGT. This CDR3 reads CASSEDGRVTDTQYF. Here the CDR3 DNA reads TGTGCCAGCTCCGAAGATGGCAGGGTGACAGATACGCAGTATTTT.

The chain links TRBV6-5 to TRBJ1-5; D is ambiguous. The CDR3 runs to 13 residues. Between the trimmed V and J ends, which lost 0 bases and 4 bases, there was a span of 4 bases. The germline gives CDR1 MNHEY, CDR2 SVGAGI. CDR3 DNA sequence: TGTGCCAGCAGTTACTCGGTTAATCAGCCCCAGCATTTT. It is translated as CASSYSVNQPQHF.

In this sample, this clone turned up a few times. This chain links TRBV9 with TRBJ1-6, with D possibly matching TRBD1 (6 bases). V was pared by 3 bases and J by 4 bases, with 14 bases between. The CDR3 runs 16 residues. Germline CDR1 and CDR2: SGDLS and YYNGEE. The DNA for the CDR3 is TGTGCCAGCAGCGATCCGACAGGAGTATATAATTCACCCCTCCACTTT. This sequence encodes CASSDPTGVYNSPLHF. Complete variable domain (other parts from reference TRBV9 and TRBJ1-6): DSGVTQTPKHLITATGQRVTLRCSPRSGDLSVYWYQQSLDQGLQFLIQYYNGEERAKGNILERFSAQQFPDLHSELNLSSLELGDSALYFCASSDPTGVYNSPLHFGNGTRLTVT.

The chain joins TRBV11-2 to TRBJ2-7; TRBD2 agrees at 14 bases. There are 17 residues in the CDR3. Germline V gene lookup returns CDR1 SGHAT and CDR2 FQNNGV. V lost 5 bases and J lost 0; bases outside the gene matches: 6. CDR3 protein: CASSKGLAGEFSYEQYF. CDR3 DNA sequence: TGTGCCAGCAGCAAGGGACTAGCGGGAGAGTTCTCCTACGAGCAGTACTTC.

CDR3 coding DNA: TGCGCCAGCAGCCAAGTAATATTCACTGAAGCTTTCTTT. It codes for CASSQVIFTEAFF. This chain links TRBV4-1 with TRBJ1-1; no clear D. V was pared by 1 base and J by 4 bases, with 7 bases between. The CDR3 extends over 13 amino acids. Germline V gene lookup returns CDR1 MGHRA and CDR2 YSYEKL.

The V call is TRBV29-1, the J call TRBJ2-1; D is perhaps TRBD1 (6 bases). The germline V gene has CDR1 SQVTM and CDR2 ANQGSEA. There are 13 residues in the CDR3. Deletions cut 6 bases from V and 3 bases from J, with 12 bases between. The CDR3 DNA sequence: TGCAGCGTACAGGGTGGGCGCTACAATGAGCAGTTCTTC. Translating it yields CSVQGGRYNEQFF.

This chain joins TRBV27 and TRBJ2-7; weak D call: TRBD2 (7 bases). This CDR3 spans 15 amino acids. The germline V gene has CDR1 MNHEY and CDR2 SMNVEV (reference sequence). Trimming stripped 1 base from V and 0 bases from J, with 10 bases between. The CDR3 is CASSLWGGPSYEQYF. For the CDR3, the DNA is TGTGCCAGCAGTTTATGGGGGGGGCCCTCCTACGAGCAGTACTTC.

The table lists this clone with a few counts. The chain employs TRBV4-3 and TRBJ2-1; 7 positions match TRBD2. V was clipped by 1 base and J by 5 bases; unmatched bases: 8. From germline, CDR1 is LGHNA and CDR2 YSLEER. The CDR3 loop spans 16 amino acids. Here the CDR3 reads CASSQGVQGGHNEQFF. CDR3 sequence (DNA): TGCGCCAGCAGCCAAGGGGTGCAGGGAGGGCACAATGAGCAGTTCTTC.

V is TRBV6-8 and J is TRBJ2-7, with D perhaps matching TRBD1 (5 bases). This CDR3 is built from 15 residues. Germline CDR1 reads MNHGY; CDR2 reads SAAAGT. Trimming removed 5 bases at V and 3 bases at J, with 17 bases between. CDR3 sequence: CASSPSDSSFYEQYF. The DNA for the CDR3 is TGTGCCAGCAGTCCTTCCGACAGTTCGTTCTACGAGCAGTACTTC.